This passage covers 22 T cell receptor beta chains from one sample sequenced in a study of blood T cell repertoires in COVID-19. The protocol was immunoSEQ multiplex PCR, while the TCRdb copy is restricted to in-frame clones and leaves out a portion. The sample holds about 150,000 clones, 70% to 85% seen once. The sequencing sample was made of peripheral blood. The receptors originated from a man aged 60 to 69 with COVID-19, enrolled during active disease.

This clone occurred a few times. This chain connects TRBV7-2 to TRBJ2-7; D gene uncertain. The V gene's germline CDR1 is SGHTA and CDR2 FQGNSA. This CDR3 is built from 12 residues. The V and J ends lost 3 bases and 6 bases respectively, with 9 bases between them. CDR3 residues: CASSLSQSEQYF. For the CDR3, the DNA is TGTGCCAGCAGCTTGAGCCAATCCGAGCAGTACTTC.

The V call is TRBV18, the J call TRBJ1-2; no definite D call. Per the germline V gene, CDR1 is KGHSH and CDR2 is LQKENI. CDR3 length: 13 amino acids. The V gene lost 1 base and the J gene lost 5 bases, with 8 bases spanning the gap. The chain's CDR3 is CASSPRSGYGYTF. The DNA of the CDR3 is TGTGCCAGCTCACCACGTAGCGGGTATGGCTACACCTTC.

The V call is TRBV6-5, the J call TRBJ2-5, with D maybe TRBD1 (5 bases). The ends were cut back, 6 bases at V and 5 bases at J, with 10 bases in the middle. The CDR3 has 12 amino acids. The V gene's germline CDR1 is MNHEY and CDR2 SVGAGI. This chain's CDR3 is CASRSGRETQYF. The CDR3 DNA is TGTGCCAGCAGGTCAGGGCGTGAGACCCAGTACTTC.

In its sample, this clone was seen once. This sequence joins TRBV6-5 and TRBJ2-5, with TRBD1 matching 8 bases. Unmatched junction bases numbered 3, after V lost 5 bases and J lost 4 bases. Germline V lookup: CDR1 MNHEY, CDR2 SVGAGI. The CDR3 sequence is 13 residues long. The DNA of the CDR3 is TGTGCCAGCAGTAACGACAGGGGAGAGACCCAGTACTTC. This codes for CASSNDRGETQYF.

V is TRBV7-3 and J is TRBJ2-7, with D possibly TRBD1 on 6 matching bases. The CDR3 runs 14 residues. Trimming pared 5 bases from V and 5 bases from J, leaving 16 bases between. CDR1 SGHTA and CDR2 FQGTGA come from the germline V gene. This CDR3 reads CASSPVGQPHEQYF. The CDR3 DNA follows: TGTGCCAGCAGCCCCGTCGGACAGCCTCACGAGCAGTACTTC.

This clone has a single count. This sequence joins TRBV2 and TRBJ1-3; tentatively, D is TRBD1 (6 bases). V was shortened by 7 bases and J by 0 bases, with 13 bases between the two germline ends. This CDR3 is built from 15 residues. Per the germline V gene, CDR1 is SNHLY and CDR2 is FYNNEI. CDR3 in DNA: TGTGCCAGCAATTCGGACAGTTTCTCTGGAAACACCATATATTTT. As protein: CASNSDSFSGNTIYF.

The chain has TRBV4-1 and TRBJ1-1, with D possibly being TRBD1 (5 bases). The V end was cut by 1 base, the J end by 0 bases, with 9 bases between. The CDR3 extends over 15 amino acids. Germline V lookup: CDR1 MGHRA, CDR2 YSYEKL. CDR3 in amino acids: CASSQAGALNTEAFF. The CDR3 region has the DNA TGCGCCAGCAGCCAAGCTGGGGCCTTGAACACTGAAGCTTTCTTT.

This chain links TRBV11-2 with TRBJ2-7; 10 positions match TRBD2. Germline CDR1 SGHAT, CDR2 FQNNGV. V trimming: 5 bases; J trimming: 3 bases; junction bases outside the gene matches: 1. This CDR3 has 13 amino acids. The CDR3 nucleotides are TGTGCCAGCAGCCGGACTAGCGGCTACGAGCAGTACTTC. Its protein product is CASSRTSGYEQYF.

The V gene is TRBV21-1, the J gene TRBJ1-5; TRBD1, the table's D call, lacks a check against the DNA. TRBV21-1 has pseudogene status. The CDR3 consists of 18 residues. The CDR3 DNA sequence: TGTGCCAGCAGCAGCCTACTCTACAGGGATGGTAGCAATCAGCCCCAGCATTTT. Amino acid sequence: CASSSLLYRDGSNQPQHF.

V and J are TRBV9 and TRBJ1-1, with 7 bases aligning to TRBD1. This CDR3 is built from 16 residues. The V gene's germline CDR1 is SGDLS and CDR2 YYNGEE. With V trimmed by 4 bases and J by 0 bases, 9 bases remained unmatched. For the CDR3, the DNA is TGTGCCAGCAGCCCCCCCGGGACAGCCATGAACACTGAAGCTTTCTTT. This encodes CASSPPGTAMNTEAFF.

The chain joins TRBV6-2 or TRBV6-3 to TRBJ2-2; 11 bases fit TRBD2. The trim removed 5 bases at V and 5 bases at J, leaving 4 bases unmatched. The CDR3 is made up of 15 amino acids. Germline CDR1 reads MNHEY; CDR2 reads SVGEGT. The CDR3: CASSPVAGGTGELFF. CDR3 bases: TGTGCCAGCAGTCCAGTAGCGGGGGGGACCGGGGAGCTGTTTTTT.

Here the CDR3 DNA reads TGCGCCAGCAGCTTGGATGGGGAGAGCACTGAAGCTTTCTTT. Encoded protein: CASSLDGESTEAFF. This sequence joins TRBV5-1 and TRBJ1-1, with D hard to call. This CDR3 has 14 residues. Germline loops: CDR1 SGHRS, CDR2 YFSETQ. Trimming stripped 0 bases from V and 4 bases from J, with 10 bases between.

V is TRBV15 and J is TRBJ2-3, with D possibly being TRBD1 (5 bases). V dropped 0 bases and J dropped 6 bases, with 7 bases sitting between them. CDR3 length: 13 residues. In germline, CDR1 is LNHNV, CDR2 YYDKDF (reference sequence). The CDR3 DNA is TGTGCCACCAGCAGAGATCCAGGGGATACGCAGTATTTT. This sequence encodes CATSRDPGDTQYF.

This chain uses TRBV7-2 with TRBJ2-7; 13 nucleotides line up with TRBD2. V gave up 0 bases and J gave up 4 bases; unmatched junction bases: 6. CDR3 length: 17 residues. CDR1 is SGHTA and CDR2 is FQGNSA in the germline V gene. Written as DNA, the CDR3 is TGTGCCAGCAGCTTAGCGGGGACTAGCGGGATATCGTACGAGCAGTACTTC. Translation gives CASSLAGTSGISYEQYF.

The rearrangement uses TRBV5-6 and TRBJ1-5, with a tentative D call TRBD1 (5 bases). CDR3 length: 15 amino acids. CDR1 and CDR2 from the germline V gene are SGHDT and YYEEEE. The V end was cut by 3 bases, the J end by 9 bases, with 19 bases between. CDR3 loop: CASSSLKGSGAPQHF. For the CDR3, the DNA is TGTGCCAGCAGCTCGCTGAAGGGGAGCGGGGCGCCCCAGCATTTT.

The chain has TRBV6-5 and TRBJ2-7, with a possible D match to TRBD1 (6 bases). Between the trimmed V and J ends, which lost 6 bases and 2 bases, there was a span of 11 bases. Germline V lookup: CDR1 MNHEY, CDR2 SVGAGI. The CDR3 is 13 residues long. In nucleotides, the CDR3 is TGTGCCAGCAGCTCCACAGGGCCCTACGAGCAGTACTTC. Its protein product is CASSSTGPYEQYF.

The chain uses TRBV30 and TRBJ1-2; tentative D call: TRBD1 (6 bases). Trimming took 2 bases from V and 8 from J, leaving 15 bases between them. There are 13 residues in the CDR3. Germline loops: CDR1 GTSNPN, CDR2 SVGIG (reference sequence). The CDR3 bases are TGTGCCTGGAGTCCCGGGGGGGGCGCGGGCTACACCTTC. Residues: CAWSPGGGAGYTF. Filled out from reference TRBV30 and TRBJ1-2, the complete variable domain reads SQTIHQWPATLVQPVGSPLSLECTVEGTSNPNLYWYRQAAGRGLQLLFYSVGIGQISSEVPQNLSASRPQDRQFILSSKKLLLSDSGFYLCAWSPGGGAGYTFGSGTRLTVV.

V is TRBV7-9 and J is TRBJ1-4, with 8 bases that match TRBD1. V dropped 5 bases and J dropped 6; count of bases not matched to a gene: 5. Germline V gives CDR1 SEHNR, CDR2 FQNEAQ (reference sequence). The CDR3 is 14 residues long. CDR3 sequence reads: CASSQGAGDEKLFF. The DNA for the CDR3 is TGTGCCAGCAGCCAGGGGGCCGGAGATGAAAAACTGTTTTTT.

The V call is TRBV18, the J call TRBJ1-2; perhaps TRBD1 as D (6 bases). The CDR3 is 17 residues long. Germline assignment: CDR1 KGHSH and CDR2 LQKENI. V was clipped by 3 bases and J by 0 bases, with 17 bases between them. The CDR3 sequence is CASSPSGTRPANYGYTF. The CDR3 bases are TGTGCCAGCTCACCTTCCGGGACAAGGCCAGCTAACTATGGCTACACCTTC.

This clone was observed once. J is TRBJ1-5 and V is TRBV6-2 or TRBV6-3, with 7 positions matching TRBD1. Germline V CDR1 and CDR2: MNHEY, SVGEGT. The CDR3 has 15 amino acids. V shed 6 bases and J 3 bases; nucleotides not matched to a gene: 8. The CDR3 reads CASSPRTGINQPQHF. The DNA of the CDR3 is TGTGCCAGCAGCCCTAGGACAGGAATCAATCAGCCCCAGCATTTT.

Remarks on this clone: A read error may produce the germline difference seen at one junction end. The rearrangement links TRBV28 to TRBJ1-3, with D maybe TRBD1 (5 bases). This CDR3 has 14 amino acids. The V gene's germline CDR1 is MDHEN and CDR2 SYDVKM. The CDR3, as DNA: TGTGCCAGCGGGGCCACCCTCTCTAGAAACACCATATATTTT. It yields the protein CASGATLSRNTIYF.

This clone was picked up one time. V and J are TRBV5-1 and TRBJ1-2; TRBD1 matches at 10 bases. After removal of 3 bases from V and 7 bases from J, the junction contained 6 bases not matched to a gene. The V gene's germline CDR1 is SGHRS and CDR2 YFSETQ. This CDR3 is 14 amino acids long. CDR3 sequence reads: CASSSGQGDGGYTF. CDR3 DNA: TGCGCCAGCAGCTCTGGACAGGGGGATGGTGGCTACACCTTC.